Below, 7 T cell receptor beta chains from the same sample are listed, as sequenced in a study of graft-versus-host responses after intestinal transplantation. Measured with immunoSEQ multiplex PCR; TCRdb has only the in-frame clones, and not every one. The table lists some 5,000 clones, roughly 28% of them singletons. The sequencing used alloreactive CD4+ T cells from a mixed lymphocyte reaction culture, collected before transplantation. Subset noted: CFSE-low proliferating T cells sorted from approximately six-day pre-transplant mixed lymphocyte reaction (GvH or HvG direction). The origin of the receptors is a human patient who was an organ donor for intestinal transplantation.

This chain joins TRBV7-9 and TRBJ1-2, with D perhaps matching TRBD1 (5 bases). The CDR3 totals 17 residues. Germline lookup yields CDR1 SEHNR and CDR2 FQNEAQ (reference sequence). The ends were cut back, 2 bases at V and 0 bases at J, with 16 bases in the middle. The CDR3 DNA follows: TGTGCCAGCAGCTTAACGCAAGGAGGGGACGCTAACTATGGCTACACCTTC. Translation: CASSLTQGGDANYGYTF.

This clone was counted only a few times. The chain is built from TRBV4-1 and TRBJ2-1; 9 bases line up with TRBD2. Trimming cost V 0 bases and J 5 bases; bases outside gene matches: 11. CDR1 and CDR2 (germline): MGHRA, YSYEKL. The CDR3 totals 18 residues. CDR3 coding DNA: TGCGCCAGCAGCCAAGACAGGGGCGGGGGGGCCAGACACAATGAGCAGTTCTTC. Protein product: CASSQDRGGGARHNEQFF.

This clone was counted between two and nine times. The chain is built from TRBV18 and TRBJ2-3; D call uncertain. The CDR3 is 12 residues long. Germline CDR1 and CDR2: KGHSH and LQKENI. The germline V and J ends were trimmed by 10 bases and 2 bases, with 10 bases remaining between them. In nucleotides, the CDR3 is TGTGCCAACCGAGGAATCACAGATACGCAGTATTTT. Amino acid sequence: CANRGITDTQYF.

The chain recombines TRBV12-5 with TRBJ1-4, with unresolved D. The CDR3 is 13 residues long. Trimming removed 3 bases from V and 0 bases from J, with 2 bases in between. The germline gives CDR1 LGHNT, CDR2 FRNRAP. The CDR3 nucleotides are TGTGCTAGTGGTTTCACAACTAATGAAAAACTGTTTTTT. Amino acid sequence: CASGFTTNEKLFF.

J is TRBJ1-2 and V is TRBV7-2; 9 bases map to TRBD1. The CDR3 loop spans 15 amino acids. V was clipped by 3 bases and J by 6 bases; unmatched bases: 8. Germline CDR1 and CDR2: SGHTA and FQGNSA. CDR3 DNA: TGTGCCAGCAGCTTTGGGACAGGGTATGGCGATGGCTACACCTTC. Amino acid sequence: CASSFGTGYGDGYTF.

This chain connects TRBV2 to TRBJ1-6; possibly TRBD1 for D (5 bases). The CDR3 loop spans 15 amino acids. V lost 11 bases, J lost 6 bases, and 20 bases lay in between. From germline, CDR1 is SNHLY and CDR2 FYNNEI. CDR3 DNA sequence: TGTGCCGCAAGCCCGACCAGGGTAGTTAATTCACCCCTCCACTTT. It translates to CAASPTRVVNSPLHF.

This clone was picked up a small number of times. The chain combines TRBV6-5 with TRBJ2-3; D is unclear. In germline, CDR1 is MNHEY, CDR2 SVGAGI. The length of the CDR3 is 15 residues. Trimming cost V 6 bases and J 0 bases, with 13 bases left between them. The CDR3 spells CASSLFLSSTDTQYF. The CDR3 bases are TGTGCCAGCAGCCTCTTTCTCTCGAGCACAGATACGCAGTATTTT.